The entry that follows covers one T cell receptor beta chain sequence. This sample is part of a study of blood T cell repertoires in COVID-19. Original processing notes: Researchers report that nucleated cell counts were estimated from reference gene primer amplification. Produced via immunoSEQ multiplex PCR; TCRdb's table is partial and in-frame only. For V, J and clone size, that table is used; D and trimming come from the DNA. Of some 40,000 clones listed, 84% are singletons. V shed 6 bases and J 4 bases; nucleotides not matched to a gene: 10. The CDR3 consists of 15 residues. CDR1 is KGHSH, CDR2 LQKENI, per germline.

The sequence derives from a man aged 50-60 years with active or convalescent COVID-19. Sequencing used peripheral blood. The V gene is TRBV18, the J gene TRBJ2-5; 8 bases fit TRBD1. CDR3 in amino acids: CASSTTGAWRETQYF. The CDR3, as DNA: TGTGCCAGCTCCACGACAGGGGCATGGAGAGAGACCCAGTACTTC.